This TCR beta chain appears in the sequencing data of a study of blood T cell repertoires in COVID-19. Study-wide background: Samples taken during acute and convalescent COVID-19 were collected in the United States, Italy and Spain. PBMCs, B-cell-depleted T cells, or T cells were the source of the cDNA or gDNA that made up the material.

Methods used by the authors: Amplification of reference gene primers was used by the study to estimate nucleated cell counts. Assay: immunoSEQ multiplex PCR; the TCRdb copy retains only in-frame clones and omits some. The DNA gave D and trimming, while V, J and clone size come from that table. The sample has about 120,000 clones; 85% to 90% are singletons. Germline V gives CDR1 MNHEY, CDR2 SVGAGI. V lost 11 bases to trimming and J lost 3 bases; unmatched junction nucleotides: 12. The CDR3 length is 14 residues. The sequenced material came from peripheral blood. This receptor was obtained from a woman aged 45 to 65 with acute or convalescent COVID-19. V is TRBV6-5 and J is TRBJ1-2; 7 positions match TRBD1. The CDR3 DNA sequence: TGTGCCCTTAACGACAGGGAAGCTTACTATGGCTACACCTTC. It codes for CALNDREAYYGYTF.